In this sample, the clone carrying this TCR beta chain turned up once. The CDR3 totals 16 residues. From germline, CDR1 is LGHDT and CDR2 YNNKEL (reference sequence). Trimming cost V 1 base and J 5 bases; bases outside gene matches: 2. The data belong to a study of blood T cells in healthy people across ages. Every participating donor contributed about 10 milliliters of peripheral blood through a draw. The use of a sample-barcoded 5' primer and a J-beta primer mix characterized a second PCR of roughly 6 to 11 cycles. TCRdb analysed the 5' RACE reads with MiXCR anew, one entry per CDR3 protein. Counted here are 600,000 to 1,000,000 distinct CDR3 sequences, 58% occurring once; the ten biggest clones make up 20% to 25%.

The TCR originated in a young man in good health. The chain has TRBV3-1 and TRBJ2-1; 13 nucleotides align to TRBD2. What was sequenced was blood. The CDR3 coding sequence is TGTGCCAGCAGCCAAGTTACTAGCGGGGGGGACAATGAGCAGTTCTTC. Amino acid sequence: CASSQVTSGGDNEQFF.